This T cell receptor (beta chain) derives from a study of response to subunit inactivated influenza vaccine. The sample holds a few counts of this clonotype. No antigen is known for it. Whole-study findings and limits: The authors offered the suggestion that each seasonal influenza vaccination recruits few new T cells.

One entry per CDR3 protein, called by TCRdb with MiXCR from the RT-PCR reads. The data contain 400,000 to 650,000 distinct CDR3 sequences, 6.5% to 8% of them singletons. The ends were cut back, 0 bases at V and 0 bases at J, with 10 bases in the middle. The CDR3 totals 16 residues. CDR1 is LGHNA, CDR2 YSLEER, per germline. The V and J genes are TRBV4-3 and TRBJ2-3; TRBD2 is a possible D gene (5 bases). This receptor was taken from a man between 45 and 75 years old who received an inactivated influenza vaccine. The sample here was PBMCs from blood, taken around 2 years after vaccination. CDR3 protein: CASSQEGGPSTDTQYF. CDR3 DNA sequence: TGCGCCAGCAGCCAAGAAGGCGGGCCAAGCACAGATACGCAGTATTTT.